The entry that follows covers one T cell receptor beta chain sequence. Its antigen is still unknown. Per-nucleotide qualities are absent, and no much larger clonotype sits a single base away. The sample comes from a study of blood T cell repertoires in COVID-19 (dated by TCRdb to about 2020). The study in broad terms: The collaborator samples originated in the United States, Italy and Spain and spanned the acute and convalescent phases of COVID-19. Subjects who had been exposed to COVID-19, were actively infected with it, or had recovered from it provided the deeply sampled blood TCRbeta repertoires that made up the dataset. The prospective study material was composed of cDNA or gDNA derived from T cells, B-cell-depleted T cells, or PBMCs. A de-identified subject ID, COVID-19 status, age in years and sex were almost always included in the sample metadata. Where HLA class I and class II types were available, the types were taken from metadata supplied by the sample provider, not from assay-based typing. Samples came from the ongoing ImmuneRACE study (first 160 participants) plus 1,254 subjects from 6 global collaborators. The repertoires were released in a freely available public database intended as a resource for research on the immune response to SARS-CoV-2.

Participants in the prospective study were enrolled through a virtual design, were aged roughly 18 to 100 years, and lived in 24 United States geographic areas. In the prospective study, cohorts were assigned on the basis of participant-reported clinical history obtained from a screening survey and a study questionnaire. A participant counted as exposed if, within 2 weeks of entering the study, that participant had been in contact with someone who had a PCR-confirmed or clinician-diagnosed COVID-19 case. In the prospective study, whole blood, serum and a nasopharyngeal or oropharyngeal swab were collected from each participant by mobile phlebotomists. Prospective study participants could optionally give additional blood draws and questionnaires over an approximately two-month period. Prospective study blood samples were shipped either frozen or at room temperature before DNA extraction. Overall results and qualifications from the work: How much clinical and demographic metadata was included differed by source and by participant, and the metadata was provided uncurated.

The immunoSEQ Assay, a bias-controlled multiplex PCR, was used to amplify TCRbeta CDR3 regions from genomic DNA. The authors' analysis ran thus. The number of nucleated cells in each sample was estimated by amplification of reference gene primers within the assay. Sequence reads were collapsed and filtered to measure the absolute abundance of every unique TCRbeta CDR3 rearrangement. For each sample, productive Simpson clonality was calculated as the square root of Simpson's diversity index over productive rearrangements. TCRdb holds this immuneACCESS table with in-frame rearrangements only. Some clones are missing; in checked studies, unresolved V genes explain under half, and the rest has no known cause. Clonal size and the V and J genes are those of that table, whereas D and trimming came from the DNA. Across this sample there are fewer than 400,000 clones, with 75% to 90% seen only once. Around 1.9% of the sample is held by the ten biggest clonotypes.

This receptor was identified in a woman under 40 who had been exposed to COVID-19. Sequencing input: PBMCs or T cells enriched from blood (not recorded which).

The bases read TGTGCCAGCAGCCAACTCTACACCTTC. Translated, this is CASSQLYTF. This chain joins TRBV14 to TRBJ1-2, with no confident D gene call. The CDR3, from cysteine to phenylalanine, totals 9 residues. The DNA shown is the 27-base CDR3, in frame from base 1. The germline V gene provides CDR1 SGHDN and CDR2 FVKESK. V was cut back by 2 bases and J by 10 bases, leaving a gap of 2 bases between them.